The next 11 T cell receptor beta chains were all read from a single sample in a study of control samples from healthy donors and cancer patients. Profiled with immunoSEQ multiplex PCR; TCRdb holds only in-frame clones, not every one. The table has about 150,000 clones, around nine tenths seen once. The sequencing sample was made of blood. These receptors all come from a man younger than 30 in good health.

The chain uses TRBV20-1 and TRBJ2-1; 7 nucleotides agree with TRBD2. The length of the CDR3 is 11 residues. CDR1 and CDR2 from the germline V gene are DFQATT and SNEGSKA (reference sequence). The DNA of the CDR3 is TGCAGGGGGATGGGGGGGAATGAGCAGTTCTTC. Translated: CRGMGGNEQFF.

J is TRBJ2-7 and V is TRBV19, with D uncertain. Germline V gene sequence: CDR1 LNHDA, CDR2 SQIVND (reference sequence). The V and J ends lost 3 bases and 6 bases respectively, with 9 bases between them. The CDR3 totals 12 residues. CDR3 in amino acids: CASSIATGEQYF. The CDR3 nucleotides read TGTGCCAGTAGTATTGCGACGGGCGAGCAGTACTTC.

The chain combines TRBV20-1 with TRBJ1-2, with D possibly TRBD1 on 6 matching bases. This CDR3 comprises 13 residues. Trimming cost V 3 bases and J 4 bases, with 12 bases left between them. CDR1 and CDR2 from the germline V gene are DFQATT and SNEGSKA (reference sequence). The CDR3 DNA reads as TGCAGTGCTAGTAACAGGGATCCCTATGGCTACACCTTC. As protein: CSASNRDPYGYTF.

The chain is built from TRBV2 and TRBJ2-7; 9 nucleotides align to TRBD1. The CDR3 has 13 amino acids. The V gene's germline CDR1 is SNHLY and CDR2 FYNNEI. Germline trimming cut 10 bases from V and 3 bases from J; bases unmatched to any gene: 7. The DNA of the CDR3 is TGTGCCAACTCCCGGGACAGGGTCTACGAGCAGTACTTC. Amino acids: CANSRDRVYEQYF.

V usage is TRBV11-2 and J usage is TRBJ2-3; D perhaps matches TRBD2 (7 bases). CDR3 length: 15 residues. Germline CDR1 is SGHAT and CDR2 is FQNNGV. V was cut by 5 bases and J by 1 base, with 13 bases left in between. DNA of the CDR3: TGTGCCAGCAGCCCGGGGGGCGGGGGCACAGATACGCAGTATTTT. It codes for CASSPGGGGTDTQYF.

The chain has TRBV4-1 and TRBJ2-1; 7 bases map to TRBD2. Trimming took 4 bases from V and 1 from J; bases not matched to a gene: 10. The CDR3 spans 17 residues. Germline CDR1 and CDR2: MGHRA and YSYEKL. The CDR3 bases are TGCGCCAGCAGCCCATCATCGGCGGGGGAGTCCTACAATGAGCAGTTCTTC. Its protein product is CASSPSSAGESYNEQFF.

The chain couples TRBV11-1 to TRBJ2-3; D tentatively fits TRBD1 or TRBD2 (5 bases each). From germline, CDR1 is SGHAT and CDR2 FQDESV (reference sequence). This CDR3 region has 15 residues. V lost 3 bases and J 2 bases, leaving 12 bases between the germline ends. The CDR3 is CASSFGAPYTDTQYF. Here the CDR3 DNA reads TGTGCCAGCAGCTTCGGGGCTCCTTACACAGATACGCAGTATTTT.

The rearrangement uses TRBV7-6 and TRBJ2-2, with 12 bases aligning to TRBD1. This CDR3 region has 17 residues. The ends lost 3 bases at V and 7 bases at J; junction bases unmatched: 9. Germline values: CDR1 SGHVS, CDR2 FNYEAQ. In nucleotides, the CDR3 is TGTGCCAGCAGCTTGGGACAGGGGGCAGGTCGTGGCGGGGAGCTGTTTTTT. It translates to CASSLGQGAGRGGELFF.

V gene TRBV5-6 combines with J gene TRBJ2-7, with a weak D call TRBD1 (5 bases). Trimming left V 1 base short and J 3 bases short, with 5 bases between. This CDR3 comprises 12 residues. Germline V gene data show CDR1 as SGHDT and CDR2 as YYEEEE. The CDR3 loop is CASSLQGYEQYF. CDR3 DNA: TGTGCCAGCAGCTTGCAGGGCTACGAGCAGTACTTC.

This chain links TRBV6-2 or TRBV6-3 with TRBJ2-7; D gene unclear. V was shortened by 3 bases and J by 3 bases, with 15 bases between the two germline ends. The CDR3 has 15 residues. CDR1 and CDR2 (germline): MNHEY, SVGEGT. CDR3 nucleotide sequence: TGTGCCAGCAGTTATTTTTTGGGCAGAGTCTACGAGCAGTACTTC. Amino acid sequence: CASSYFLGRVYEQYF.

The J gene is TRBJ1-5, the V gene TRBV4-1, with a tentative D call TRBD1 (6 bases). The V and J ends lost 0 bases and 1 base respectively, with 13 bases between them. Germline assignment: CDR1 MGHRA and CDR2 YSYEKL. CDR3 length: 17 amino acids. The CDR3 region is CASSQDHEGGSNQPQHF. The CDR3, as DNA: TGCGCCAGCAGCCAAGATCATGAAGGGGGAAGCAATCAGCCCCAGCATTTT.